The 22 T cell receptor beta chains in this list originate from one sample, sequenced in a study of T cell repertoires in cytomegalovirus infection. From the reads, TCRdb called clonotypes with MiXCR, one entry per CDR3 protein. This table holds roughly 230,000 distinct CDR3 sequences, about 23% found once. The sample consisted of CD8+ T cells from PBMCs. Receptors originate from a human donor in good health (CMV status not recorded). Some clones in this sample may be carry-over from other donors' samples.

The DNA for the CDR3 is TGTGCCAGCAGCTTACTATTGTTCGGGGAGACCCAGTACTTC. Amino acid sequence: CASSLLLFGETQYF. The rearrangement joins TRBV7-2 to TRBJ2-5, with D hard to call. The V end lost 2 bases, the J end lost 5 bases, and 12 bases lay between the germline ends. The CDR3 loop spans 14 amino acids. Per the germline V gene, CDR1 is SGHTA and CDR2 is FQGNSA.

This chain connects TRBV28 to TRBJ1-4; TRBD1 is a possible D gene (6 bases). Germline CDR1 is MDHEN and CDR2 is SYDVKM. V shed 6 bases and J shed 8 bases, with 19 bases lying between them. CDR3 length: 15 residues. Here the CDR3 DNA reads TGTGCCAGCAGCTATCTCGGACAGCCCGGAGAAAAACTGTTTTTT. Translation: CASSYLGQPGEKLFF.

The chain couples TRBV7-6 to TRBJ1-1, with D possibly TRBD1 on 6 matching bases. Germline assignment: CDR1 SGHVS and CDR2 FNYEAQ. The CDR3 totals 18 residues. V dropped 1 base and J dropped 0 bases, with 18 bases sitting between them. CDR3 amino acids: CASSLVLEPGDMNTEAFF. The CDR3 DNA reads as TGTGCCAGCAGCTTAGTCCTTGAGCCAGGGGACATGAACACTGAAGCTTTCTTT. The full variable domain, completed using reference TRBV7-6 and TRBJ1-1, is GAGVSQSPRYKVTKRGQDVALRCDPISGHVSLYWYRQALGQGPEFLTYFNYEAQQDKSGLPNDRFSAERPEGSISTLTIQRTEQRDSAMYRCASSLVLEPGDMNTEAFFGQGTRLTVV.

This clonotype came up a few times. DNA of the CDR3: TGTGCCAGCAGCCACTGGGATTCTGGACGGGAAGAGACCCAGTACTTC. Amino acids: CASSHWDSGREETQYF. This chain joins TRBV3-1 and TRBJ2-5; D is unclear. V was trimmed by 3 bases and J by 3 bases, leaving 17 bases between them. Germline V gives CDR1 LGHDT, CDR2 YNNKEL (reference sequence). The CDR3 has 16 residues.

In its sample, this clonotype was seen once. One end of the junction is discordant with germline, which a read error may explain. The chain couples TRBV4-3 to TRBJ1-1; D gene unclear. The length of the CDR3 is 13 residues. Per germline, CDR1 LGHNA and CDR2 YSLEER. The CDR3 DNA is TGCACCAGCAGCCAAGAAAGAAAGGGTGAAGCTTTCTTT. Protein product: CTSSQERKGEAFF.

This clonotype was recorded at least ten times. This chain connects TRBV7-8 to TRBJ2-6; D is undetermined. Germline assignment: CDR1 SGHVS and CDR2 FQNEAQ. This CDR3 is built from 13 residues. The ends were cut back, 3 bases at V and 7 bases at J, with 7 bases in the middle. CDR3: CASSLSRANVLTF. The DNA for the CDR3 is TGTGCCAGCAGCTTGTCACGCGCCAACGTCCTGACTTTC.

V gene TRBV18 combines with J gene TRBJ2-1; the D gene could be TRBD1 or TRBD2 (5 bases each). Germline CDR1 is KGHSH and CDR2 is LQKENI. Trimming cost V 3 bases and J 8 bases, with 14 bases left between them. This CDR3 region has 14 residues. DNA for the CDR3: TGTGCCAGCTCACCGGGCGGGCTAGGGGATGAGCAGTTCTTC. It codes for CASSPGGLGDEQFF.

A single count supports this clonotype. The chain is built from TRBV20-1 and TRBJ1-5; D is unresolved. V shed 3 bases and J shed 7 bases, with 13 bases lying between them. The CDR3 sequence is 13 residues long. CDR1 DFQATT and CDR2 SNEGSKA come from the germline V gene (reference sequence). CDR3 DNA: TGCAGTGCTAGCGAGGGCGGCGGACAGCCCCAGCATTTT. The encoded protein is CSASEGGGQPQHF.

This rearrangement joins TRBV6-5 to TRBJ1-4, with 8 nucleotides matching TRBD1. J lost 0 bases, V lost 2 bases, and 8 bases had no gene match. CDR1 is MNHEY and CDR2 is SVGAGI in the germline V gene. The CDR3 length is 18 residues. CDR3 amino acids: CASSYAFQGASTNEKLFF. The CDR3 nucleotides are TGTGCCAGCAGTTACGCTTTTCAGGGGGCGTCAACTAATGAAAAACTGTTTTTT.

The rearrangement uses TRBV27 and TRBJ2-3, with 10 bases lining up with TRBD1. The CDR3 is 15 residues long. V shed 5 bases, J shed 5 bases, and the junction held 7 bases outside the gene matches. Germline CDR1 reads MNHEY; CDR2 reads SMNVEV (reference sequence). CDR3 bases: TGTGCCAGCAGTACCCGGACAGGGGGTGGAGATACGCAGTATTTT. It codes for CASSTRTGGGDTQYF.

The chain combines TRBV5-6 with TRBJ2-7; D perhaps matches TRBD2 (5 bases). Germline V gene data show CDR1 as SGHDT and CDR2 as YYEEEE. V lost 5 bases, J lost 4 bases, and 13 bases lay in between. This CDR3 region has 13 residues. The CDR3 here is CASSEGQEYEQYF. The CDR3 nucleotides are TGTGCCAGCAGTGAGGGTCAGGAGTACGAGCAGTACTTC.

This clonotype was seen a few times. The rearrangement uses TRBV20-1 and TRBJ2-1; 11 nucleotides align to TRBD2. There are 16 residues in the CDR3. The trim removed 2 bases at V and 5 bases at J, leaving 8 bases unmatched. Germline V CDR1 and CDR2: DFQATT, SNEGSKA (reference sequence). The CDR3 DNA follows: TGCAGTGCTAGACCCGCGGCACTAGCGGGGGACAATGAGCAGTTCTTC. This sequence encodes CSARPAALAGDNEQFF.

This clonotype was seen repeatedly, ten times or more. The chain carries TRBV5-4 and TRBJ1-6, with D uncertain. Germline loops: CDR1 SGHNT, CDR2 YYREEE (reference sequence). The CDR3 is made up of 14 amino acids. V dropped 2 bases and J dropped 9 bases, with 12 bases sitting between them. CDR3 loop: CASSFNSEGSPLHF. The CDR3 DNA reads as TGTGCCAGCAGCTTCAACTCGGAGGGTTCACCCCTCCACTTT.

This clonotype was detected ten times or more. Germline is not matched at one junction end, which may reflect a read error. The chain links TRBV12-3 or TRBV12-4 to TRBJ2-3; D is perhaps TRBD2 (5 bases). The CDR3 runs to 13 residues. The CDR3 is CASSLARTDTQYF. In nucleotides, the CDR3 is TGTGCCAGCAGCTTAGCGCGCACAGATACGCAGTATTTT.

This clonotype was counted only a few times. V and J are TRBV12-3 or TRBV12-4 and TRBJ2-7; 9 bases map to TRBD2. This CDR3 is built from 16 residues. V was clipped by 3 bases and J by 0 bases; unmatched bases: 6. CDR3 residues: CASSFFLAGISYEQYF. CDR3 bases: TGTGCCAGCAGTTTCTTCCTAGCGGGGATCTCCTACGAGCAGTACTTC.

This clonotype was seen only a few times. The CDR3 DNA sequence: TGTGCCAGCAGAGGGTCACAGCAAGAGACCCAGTACTTC. This translates into CASRGSQQETQYF. The rearrangement joins TRBV13 to TRBJ2-5, with D uncertain. Germline V gene data show CDR1 as PRHDT and CDR2 as FYEKMQ (reference sequence). The V and J ends lost 6 bases and 2 bases respectively, with 10 bases between them. CDR3 length: 13 amino acids.

The chain is built from TRBV10-3 and TRBJ2-2; possible D gene TRBD2, 7 bases. The CDR3 is 18 amino acids. Germline CDR1 and CDR2: ENHRY and SYGVKD. Trimming shortened V by 6 bases and J by 6 bases, and 26 bases separated the two germline ends. The DNA of the CDR3 is TGTGCCATCAGACCGATGGGAGGGCAGGGGTTTACTGCCGGGGAGCTGTTTTTT. It encodes CAIRPMGGQGFTAGELFF.

The rearrangement joins TRBV19 to TRBJ2-1, with D maybe TRBD2 (5 bases). The CDR3 has 15 amino acids. Germline CDR1 reads LNHDA; CDR2 reads SQIVND (reference sequence). Trimming cost V 5 bases and J 3 bases, with 14 bases left between them. This CDR3 is CASSFSQRGYNEQFF. The CDR3 nucleotides read TGTGCCAGTAGTTTTAGCCAACGGGGCTACAATGAGCAGTTCTTC.

This rearrangement joins TRBV18 to TRBJ1-5; D may be TRBD1 (6 bases). Trimming stripped 3 bases from V and 6 bases from J, with 15 bases between. The CDR3 is 15 amino acids. CDR1 is KGHSH, CDR2 LQKENI, per germline. The CDR3 region is CASSPQRGRGQPQHF. The CDR3 nucleotides are TGTGCCAGCTCACCCCAGCGGGGGCGAGGTCAGCCCCAGCATTTT.

J is TRBJ1-1 and V is TRBV7-9; D gene ambiguous. Trimming left V 5 bases short and J 5 bases short, with 9 bases between. Germline loops: CDR1 SEHNR, CDR2 FQNEAQ (reference sequence). This CDR3 region has 12 residues. The CDR3 here is CASSRTKTEAFF. The DNA for the CDR3 is TGTGCCAGCAGCCGGACTAAGACTGAAGCTTTCTTT. The entire variable domain, with the rest obtained from reference TRBV7-9 and TRBJ1-1, is as follows: DTGVSQNPRHKITKRGQNVTFRCDPISEHNRLYWYRQTLGQGPEFLTYFQNEAQLEKSRLLSDRFSAERPKGSFSTLEIQRTEQGDSAMYLCASSRTKTEAFFGQGTRLTVV.

The sample holds a few counts of this clonotype. J is TRBJ2-1 and V is TRBV28; 7 bases line up with TRBD1. The germline gives CDR1 MDHEN, CDR2 SYDVKM. There are 15 residues in the CDR3. The J segment lost 10 bases and the V segment lost 6 bases, leaving 15 bases of the junction unmatched. CDR3 in amino acids: CASSSPGQRRWEQFF. The CDR3 bases are TGTGCCAGCAGCTCACCGGGACAGAGAAGGTGGGAGCAGTTCTTC.

The chain couples TRBV5-1 to TRBJ1-4, with a tentative D call TRBD1 (5 bases). Germline values: CDR1 SGHRS, CDR2 YFSETQ. V lost 1 base, J lost 0 bases, and 13 bases lay in between. There are 17 residues in the CDR3. This CDR3 reads CASSLTDTEATNEKLFF. In DNA form, the CDR3 reads TGCGCCAGCAGCTTGACGGACACAGAAGCAACTAATGAAAAACTGTTTTTT.